What follows is one TCR beta chain and its context. This clonotype was seen ten or more times. It has no known antigen specificity. Per-base quality was not reported, and no clone a single base away is much larger than it. Receptors were amplified or captured by UMI-ligation and nested PCR. The beta constant-region primer consisted of an equimolar mixture of two oligonucleotides that together covered TRBC1 and TRBC2. Four rounds of PCR were used to amplify ligated cDNA, with nested alpha and beta constant-region primers being used together with the SP2 primer. A single-stranded oligonucleotide carrying the SP2 primer and a 12-nucleotide UMI was ligated to the 3' end of the cDNA by T4 RNA ligase 1. The ligation reaction was kept at 16 degrees C for about 19-24 hours. PCR2 was usually performed as a SYBR Green qPCR and halted at a preset threshold so that over-amplification would not occur. Apart from the first purification, every purification step used Agencourt AMPure XP magnetic beads. Library amounts were measured by Qubit and library quality was assessed on a TapeStation, where the main peak was expected at around 650 bp. The pooled libraries were sequenced on an Illumina MiSeq using v2 2x251 paired-end kits, which usually yielded roughly 0.85-2.3 million reads per sample. Libraries were pooled at 4 nM per sample, and about 4.5-7.5% PhiX was added to improve cluster recognition. Concerning the study's data processing: FASTQ reads processed by Demultiplexor were assigned V and J genes by Decombinator through tag matching that tolerated a single base-pair mismatch. Collapsinator used UMIs to correct both sequencing errors and frequency errors arising from PCR heterogeneity. CDR3Translator translated TCRs and extracted CDR3s from the conserved cysteine to the FGXG phenylalanine, flagging non-productive sequences. Gini, Shannon entropy and inverse Simpson indices were calculated on repertoires subsampled to equal numbers of UMI-defined TCRs. Within the linear range, a power law was fitted to clonotype abundance distributions using maximum likelihood. On one naive CD8 sample, the pipeline and MIGEC gave similar UMI counts, unique TCR numbers and clonal distributions. One analysis removed from the naive repertoire any naive TCRs that were also present in any memory subset from the same donor. Repertoires were searched for some 7,000 CMV-associated CDR3 sequences compiled from VDJdb and a published dataset. TCRdb applied fastp at Q25 and MiXCR to the public reads, then kept only in-frame beta chains. Records with the same CDR3 protein are collapsed into one entry carrying the most frequent genes and DNA. The V and J calls, along with clone size, are taken from TCRdb and not from the paper's own processing. The sample has 150,000 or so distinct CDR3 sequences on record, roughly 22% of them singletons. The ten biggest clones cover less than 0.13% of the sample.

V is cut by 0 bases and J by 4 bases, and the space between the germline ends is 16 bases. From the germline V gene, CDR1 is LGHNA and CDR2 is YSLEER. The CDR3 measures 17 amino acids from cysteine to phenylalanine. Left in the record is the CDR3 DNA by itself, 51 bases read in frame from the first base. These data belong to a study of naive and memory T cell subsets (dated by TCRdb to 2017 to 2019). About the full investigation: The study applied an open-source, UMI-based TCR alpha and beta sequencing pipeline to sorted naive and memory peripheral blood T cell subsets. Complete agreement was observed between the functional CMV T cell responses and the IgG serology results. RNA was DNase-treated and reverse transcribed with TCR constant-region primers, mostly using SuperScript III. Beyond this particular receptor, the publication reports: No ground truth was available to validate the repertoire findings for the naive and memory subsets. A clonotype was defined as a single alpha or beta chain sequence rather than as a paired alpha/beta receptor. Following error correction, more than 90% of naive TCR sequences occurred only once, which made naive abundance distributions much steeper than those of memory subsets. RNA-based TCR counts may be affected by expression changes linked to T cell activation and differentiation. In both CD4 and CD8 cells, the Gini index increased while Shannon and inverse Simpson diversity decreased from naive through CM, EM and EMRA. A few larger clonotypes were present in naive repertoires, particularly the CD8 repertoires, and these clonotypes were possibly memory cells re-expressing CD45RA. TCR abundance followed a power law with an exponent that was different for naive and memory subsets but consistent across the three individuals.

From the second PCR step onward, the TCR alpha chain libraries and the TCR beta chain libraries were amplified separately. CMV status of each donor was established by measuring IFNgamma production from CD4+ T cells after fresh PBMCs were stimulated overnight with CMV viral lysate. Using Miltenyi beads, CD4 T cells were first positively selected, and CD8 T cells were then positively selected from the CD4-negative fraction. After staining for CD3, CD4, CD8, CD45RA, CD27 and a live/dead dye, cells were sorted on a BD Aria II into four subsets based on CD45RA and CD27. Blood came from a few healthy volunteers, each fractionated into CD4 and CD8 T cells and then into four differentiation subsets. About 120 ml of peripheral blood was taken from each donor, and PBMC were separated by density-gradient centrifugation on Ficoll-Paque PLUS. The sorted cells were lysed in RLT buffer, after which RNA was extracted using a Qiagen RNeasy kit and kept at -80 degrees C.

Sequencing was carried out using naive CD4+ T cells from blood. Explained via the paper, the cell subset or site label denotes: naive T cells, CD45RA high CD27+. The receptor was isolated from a human donor in good health. The receptor chain draws on TRBV4-3 and TRBJ2-1, and the D gene may be TRBD1, 6 bases matching. DNA sequence: TGCGCCAGCAGCCAAGATCCCTCTCGGGACAATTACAATGAGCAGTTCTTC. It encodes CASSQDPSRDNYNEQFF.